These T cell receptor beta chains were read from a single sample in a study of shared clonotypes between healthy human individuals. Sequenced by immunoSEQ multiplex PCR; TCRdb stores in-frame clones only, minus some. The sample shows approximately 400,000 clones, about 96% of them seen only once. The sequenced sample was memory CD8+ T cells sorted from blood. These TCRs come from a man aged 25-40 years in good health. The CDR3 runs from the conserved cysteine through the conserved F or W.

TRBV20-1	TRBJ1-2	11	CSARTGYGYTF
TRBV5-1	TRBJ2-3	14	CASRSSGTTDTQYF
TRBV7-2	TRBJ2-1	16	CASSLELGLSYNEQFF
TRBV27	TRBJ1-2	14	CASSSRQTHYGYTF
TRBV28	TRBJ2-2	17	CASSTERLAGGTGELFF
TRBV19	TRBJ1-2	15	CASSIFRDRDRGYTF
TRBV6-5	TRBJ1-1	13	CASSYKKNTEAFF
TRBV14	TRBJ2-2	14	CASSHRHHTGELFF
TRBV30	TRBJ2-1	14	CAWSVGTGDNEQFF
TRBV19	TRBJ1-5	14	CASSIGRKYQPQHF
TRBV29-1	TRBJ2-5	14	CSVWGSRSQETQYF
TRBV15	TRBJ1-2	15	CATSRERTENYGYTF
TRBV28	TRBJ2-7	15	CASSLNPSGIYEQYF
TRBV5-1	TRBJ1-1	15	CASSFPRGTNTEAFF
TRBV5-6	TRBJ2-2	15	CASSATSGRAGELFF
TRBV9	TRBJ1-1	13	CASSVESGTEAFF
TRBV6-1	TRBJ2-5	19	CASSDFGVWIAGGLETQYF
TRBV5-1	TRBJ1-1	14	CASSLVVVYTEAFF
TRBV28	TRBJ2-4	12	CASSLQGGIQYF
TRBV7-2	TRBJ2-5	11	CASSQGVAQYF
TRBV10-3	TRBJ1-1	12	CAIGQANTEAFF
TRBV7-3	TRBJ2-3	15	CASSYGQGFTDTQYF
TRBV5-6	TRBJ2-1	14	CASSPTHRPGEQFF
TRBV10-1	TRBJ2-2	14	CASSEGTYTGELFF
TRBV10-1	TRBJ2-3	16	CASSKTGTSGRHTQYF
TRBV7-2	TRBJ1-1	16	CASSFRTGGAGTEAFF
TRBV5-1	TRBJ2-7	16	CASTPWDPGVSDEQYF
TRBV4-1	TRBJ2-1	15	CASSQAGTSRNEQFF
TRBV7-9	TRBJ2-5	15	CASSSSGRAKETQYF
TRBV28	TRBJ2-2	18	CASSTRLAGSPNTGELFF
TRBV28	TRBJ2-5	16	CASSFLTSGSQETQYF
TRBV15	TRBJ1-5	16	CATSRDRGQSNQPQHF
TRBV5-4	TRBJ1-1	14	CASSFQGLNTEAFF
TRBV18	TRBJ2-7	18	CASSPSASSGVRVYEQYF
TRBV10-3	TRBJ2-1	14	CAIRVLQGGDEQFF
TRBV28	TRBJ2-2	16	CASSPRTGSNTGELFF
TRBV9	TRBJ2-5	18	CASSVGPTGTGGQETQYF
TRBV6-1	TRBJ2-7	14	CASLGEGGAYEQYF
TRBV5-4	TRBJ2-1	15	CASSFTGLADNEQFF
TRBV28	TRBJ1-2	14	CASSPDGMNYGYTF
TRBV18	TRBJ2-7	12	CASSPGGYEQYF
TRBV5-5	TRBJ2-2	14	CASSPWTDTGELFF
TRBV4-1	TRBJ2-2	17	CASSPYGGTSGIGELFF
TRBV28	TRBJ2-7	13	CASDASGRNEQYF
TRBV19	TRBJ1-5	17	CASSIVRDVTGGQPQHF
TRBV7-9	TRBJ2-2	16	CASSPPGGEGTGELFF
TRBV10-3	TRBJ2-1	14	CAMTKNGGSDEQFF
TRBV4-1	TRBJ2-2	16	CASSLSGSANTGELFF
TRBV28	TRBJ1-4	12	CASSLQFEKLFF
TRBV28	TRBJ1-3	14	CASSPGIYGNTIYF
TRBV5-8	TRBJ2-3	16	CASSLGRGRAQDTQYF
TRBV28	TRBJ1-1	13	CASSPGEDTEAFF
TRBV6-4	TRBJ1-5	13	CASSDSSNQPQHF
TRBV28	TRBJ1-2	13	CASSPGYFYGYTF
TRBV18	TRBJ1-1	16	CASSLISGPLNTEAFF
TRBV7-8	TRBJ1-2	17	CASSPVPGRIANYGYTF
TRBV19	TRBJ2-7	14	CASSRTGGIYEQYF
TRBV28	TRBJ2-1	11	CASSSYNEQFF
TRBV28	TRBJ2-5	16	CASLVAGGPSRETQYF
TRBV6-6	TRBJ1-4	14	CASSMWRTNEKLFF